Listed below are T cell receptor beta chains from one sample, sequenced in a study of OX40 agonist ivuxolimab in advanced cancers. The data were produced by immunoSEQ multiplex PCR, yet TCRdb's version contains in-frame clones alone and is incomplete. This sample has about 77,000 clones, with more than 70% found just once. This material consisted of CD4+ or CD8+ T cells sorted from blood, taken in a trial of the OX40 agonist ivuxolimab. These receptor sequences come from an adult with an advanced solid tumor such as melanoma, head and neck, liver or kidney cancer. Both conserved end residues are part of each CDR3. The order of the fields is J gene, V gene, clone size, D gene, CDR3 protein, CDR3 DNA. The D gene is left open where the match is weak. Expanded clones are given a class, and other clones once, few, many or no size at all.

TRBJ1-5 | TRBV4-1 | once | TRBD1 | CASSQERTGTYQPQHF | TGCGCCAGCAGCCAAGAAAGGACAGGGACTTATCAGCCCCAGCATTTT
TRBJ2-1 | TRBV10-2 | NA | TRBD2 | CASSGGSGRAGNEQFF | TGCGCCAGCAGTGGGGGTAGCGGGAGGGCTGGGAATGAGCAGTTCTTC
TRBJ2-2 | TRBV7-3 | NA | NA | CASSPRVGPVPGELFF | TGTGCCAGCAGCCCTCGAGTGGGACCGGTACCCGGGGAGCTGTTTTTT
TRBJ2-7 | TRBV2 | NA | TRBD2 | CASSPGGSRSYEQYF | TGTGCCAGCAGTCCGGGGGGGAGTAGGTCCTACGAGCAGTACTTC
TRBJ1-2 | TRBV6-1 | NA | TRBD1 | CASSESWDSYGYTF | TGTGCCAGCAGTGAATCTTGGGACAGCTATGGCTACACCTTC
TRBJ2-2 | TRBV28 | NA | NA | CASRVGANTGELFF | TGTGCCAGCAGGGTCGGCGCGAACACCGGGGAGCTGTTTTTT
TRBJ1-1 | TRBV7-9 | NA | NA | CASSLPGWGEAFF | TGTGCCAGCAGCTTACCCGGGTGGGGTGAAGCTTTCTTT
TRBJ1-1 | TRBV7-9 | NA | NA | CASSLGGQKNTEAFF | TGTGCCAGCAGCTTGGGAGGGCAGAAGAACACTGAAGCTTTCTTT
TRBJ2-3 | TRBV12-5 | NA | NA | CASALGGTDTQYF | TGTGCTAGTGCCTTGGGGGGCACAGATACGCAGTATTTT
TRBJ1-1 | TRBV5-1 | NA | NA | CASRRPAGQGNTEAFF | TGCGCCAGCAGGAGGCCGGCGGGGCAGGGGAACACTGAAGCTTTCTTT
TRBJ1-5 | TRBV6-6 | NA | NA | CASSYGVQSNQPQHF | TGTGCCAGCAGTTATGGAGTTCAGAGCAATCAGCCCCAGCATTTT